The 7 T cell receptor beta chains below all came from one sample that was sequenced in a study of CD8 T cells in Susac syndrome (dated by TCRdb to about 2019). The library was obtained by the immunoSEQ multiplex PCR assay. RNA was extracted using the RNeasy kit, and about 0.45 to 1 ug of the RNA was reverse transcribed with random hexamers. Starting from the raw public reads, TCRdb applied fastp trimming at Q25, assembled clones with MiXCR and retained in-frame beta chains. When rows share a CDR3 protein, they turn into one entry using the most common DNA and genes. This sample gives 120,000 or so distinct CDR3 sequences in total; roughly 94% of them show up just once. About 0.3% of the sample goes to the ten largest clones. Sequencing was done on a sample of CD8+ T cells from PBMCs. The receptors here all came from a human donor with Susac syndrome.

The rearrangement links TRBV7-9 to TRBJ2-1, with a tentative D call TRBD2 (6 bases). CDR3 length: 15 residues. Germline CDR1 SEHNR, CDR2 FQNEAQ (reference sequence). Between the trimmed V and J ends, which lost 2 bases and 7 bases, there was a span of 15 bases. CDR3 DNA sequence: TGTGCCAGCAGCTTACGGACTAACCCTACAAATGAGCAGTTCTTC. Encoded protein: CASSLRTNPTNEQFF.

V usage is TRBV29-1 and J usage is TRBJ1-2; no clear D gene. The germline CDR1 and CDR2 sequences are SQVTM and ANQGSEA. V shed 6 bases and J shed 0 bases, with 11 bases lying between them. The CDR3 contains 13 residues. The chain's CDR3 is CSVKEQSNYGYTF. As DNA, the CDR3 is TGCAGCGTCAAGGAACAGTCTAACTATGGCTACACCTTC.

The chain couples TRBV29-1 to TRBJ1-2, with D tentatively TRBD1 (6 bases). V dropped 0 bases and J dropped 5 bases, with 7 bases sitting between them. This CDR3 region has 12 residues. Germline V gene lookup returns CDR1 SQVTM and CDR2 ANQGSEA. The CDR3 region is CSVEETGYGYTF. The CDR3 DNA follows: TGCAGCGTTGAAGAAACAGGGTATGGCTACACCTTC. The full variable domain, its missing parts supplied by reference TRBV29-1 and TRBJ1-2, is SAVISQKPSRDICQRGTSLTIQCQVDSQVTMMFWYRQQPGQSLTLIATANQGSEATYESGFVIDKFPISRPNLTFSTLTVSNMSPEDSSIYLCSVEETGYGYTFGSGTRLTVV.

The CDR3 reads CASSPSSEPAVSYNEQFF. The CDR3 nucleotides are TGTGCCAGCAGTCCCTCTAGCGAGCCTGCCGTCTCCTACAATGAGCAGTTCTTC. V gene TRBV28 combines with J gene TRBJ2-1; TRBD2 is a possible D gene (6 bases). CDR1 is MDHEN and CDR2 is SYDVKM in the germline V gene. The CDR3 sequence is 18 residues long. The V and J ends lost 5 bases and 0 bases respectively, with 20 bases between them.

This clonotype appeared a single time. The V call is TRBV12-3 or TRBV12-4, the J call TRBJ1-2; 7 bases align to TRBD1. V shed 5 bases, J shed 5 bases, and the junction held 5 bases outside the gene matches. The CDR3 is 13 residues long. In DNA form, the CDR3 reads TGTGCCAGCAGTACCGGGACAGTATATGGCTACACCTTC. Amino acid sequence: CASSTGTVYGYTF.

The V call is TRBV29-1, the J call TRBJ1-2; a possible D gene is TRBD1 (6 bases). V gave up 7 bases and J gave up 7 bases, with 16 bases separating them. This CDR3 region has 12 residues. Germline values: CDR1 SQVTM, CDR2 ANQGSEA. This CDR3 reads CSASRQDPGYTF. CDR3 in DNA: TGCAGCGCCTCTCGACAGGATCCTGGCTACACCTTC.

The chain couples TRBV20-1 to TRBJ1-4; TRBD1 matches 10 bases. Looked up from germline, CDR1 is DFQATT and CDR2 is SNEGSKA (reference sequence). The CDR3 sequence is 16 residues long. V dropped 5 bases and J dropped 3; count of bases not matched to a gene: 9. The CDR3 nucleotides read TGCAGTGCTCCCGGGACAGGGGTTGCGGCTAATGAAAAACTGTTTTTT. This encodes CSAPGTGVAANEKLFF.